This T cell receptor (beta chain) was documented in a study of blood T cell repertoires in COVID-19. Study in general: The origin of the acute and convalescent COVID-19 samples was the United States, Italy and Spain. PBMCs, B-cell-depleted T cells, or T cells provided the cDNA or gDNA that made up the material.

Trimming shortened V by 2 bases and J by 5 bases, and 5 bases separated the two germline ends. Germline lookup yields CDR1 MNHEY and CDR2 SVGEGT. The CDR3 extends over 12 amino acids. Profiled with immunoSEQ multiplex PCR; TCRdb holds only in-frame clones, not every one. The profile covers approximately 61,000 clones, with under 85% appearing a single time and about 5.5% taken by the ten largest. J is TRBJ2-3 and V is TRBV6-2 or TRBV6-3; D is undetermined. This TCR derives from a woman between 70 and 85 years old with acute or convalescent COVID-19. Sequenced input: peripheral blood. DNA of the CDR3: TGTGCCAGCAGTTACCTTAGAGATACGCAGTATTTT. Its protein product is CASSYLRDTQYF.